This paragraph covers one TCR beta chain sequence. The data were obtained in a study of blood T cell repertoires in COVID-19. On the study more broadly: Some COVID-19 samples were acute and others convalescent; all came from the United States, Italy and Spain. In each case, the material was cDNA or gDNA derived from T cells, B-cell-depleted T cells, or PBMCs.

The germline V gene has CDR1 SGDLS and CDR2 YYNGEE. There are 17 residues in the CDR3. Between the trimmed V and J ends, which lost 0 bases and 3 bases, there was a span of 13 bases. In the study's own analysis: From reference gene primer amplification, estimates of nucleated cell counts were derived. The table came from immunoSEQ multiplex PCR; TCRdb's copy has only in-frame clones and leaves some out. V and J calls and clone size come straight from that table; D and trimming were deduced from the DNA. The table includes 200,000 to 250,000 clones, about 91% detected once. The sequencing sample was made of peripheral blood. The receptor was isolated from a woman aged 40 to 50 with acute or convalescent COVID-19. The V call is TRBV9, the J call TRBJ1-6; the D gene is possibly TRBD1 (6 bases). As DNA, the CDR3 is TGTGCCAGCAGCGTAGGGGGGGGCTCTCACTATAATTCACCCCTCCACTTT. This translates into CASSVGGGSHYNSPLHF.